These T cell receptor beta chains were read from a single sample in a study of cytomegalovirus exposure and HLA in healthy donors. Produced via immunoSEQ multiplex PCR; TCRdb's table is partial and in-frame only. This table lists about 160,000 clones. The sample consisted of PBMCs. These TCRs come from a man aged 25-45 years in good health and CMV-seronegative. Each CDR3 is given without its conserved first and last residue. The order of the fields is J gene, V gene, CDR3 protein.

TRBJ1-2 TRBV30 AWSVWDSGYGYT
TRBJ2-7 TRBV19 ASSTGVDNEQY
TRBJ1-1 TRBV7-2 ASSLVGGRGNTEAF
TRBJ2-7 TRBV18 ASSSLTGYEQY
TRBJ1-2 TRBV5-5 ASSFRQSDGYT
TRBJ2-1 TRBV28 ASHKQGDEQF
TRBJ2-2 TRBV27 ASSPQWGVAGELF
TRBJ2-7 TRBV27 ASSLLGGRSSYEQY
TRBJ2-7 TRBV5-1 ASSRSLNREEQY
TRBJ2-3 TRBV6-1 ASSEGASGRTDTQY
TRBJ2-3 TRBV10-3 AISDRLAGVSDTQY
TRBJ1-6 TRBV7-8 ASSPRTGMVPDNSPLH
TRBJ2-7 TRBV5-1 ASSEGGTEQY
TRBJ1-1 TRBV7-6 ASSLVQGSTEAF
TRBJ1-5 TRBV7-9 ASSSATGEPQH
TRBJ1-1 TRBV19 ASSIYGNTEAF
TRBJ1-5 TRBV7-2 ASSLLAVGDQPQH
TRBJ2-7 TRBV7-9 ASSLGGTRYMFDSYEQY
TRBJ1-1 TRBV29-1 SVGTSEAF
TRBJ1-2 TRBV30 AWTQGYGYT
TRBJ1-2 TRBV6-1 ASSDMGQGLGYT
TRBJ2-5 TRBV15 ATSRGTGKETQY
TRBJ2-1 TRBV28 ASRGLNEQF
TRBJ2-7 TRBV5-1 ASRGRRLLAGGQRRDEQY
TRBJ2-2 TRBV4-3 ASSQVLASTGELF
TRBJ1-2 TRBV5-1 ASSSQGTNLYGYT
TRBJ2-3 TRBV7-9 AVASQGGGAGTDTQY
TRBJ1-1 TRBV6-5 ASRRTELMNTEAF
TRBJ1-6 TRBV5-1 ASSFTGQVRSYNSPLH
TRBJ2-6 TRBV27 ASSSIRGSSGANVLT
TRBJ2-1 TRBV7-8 ASSSGPPHNEQF
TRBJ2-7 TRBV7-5 VRSPGLAEGEQY
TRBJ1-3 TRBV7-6 ASSLVATGTGGYSGNTIY
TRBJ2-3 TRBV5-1 ASSARAGADTQY
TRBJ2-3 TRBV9 ASSPRDRVTDTQY
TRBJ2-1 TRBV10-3 ATRQAPGNEQF
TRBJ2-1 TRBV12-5 ASGLVPISTVRSYNEQF
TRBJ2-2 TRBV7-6 ASSSSGSTGELF
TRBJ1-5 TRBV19 ASSISLGRVVNQPQH
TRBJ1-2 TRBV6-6 ASRGQFYGYT
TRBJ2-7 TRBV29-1 SVESLTSGSSYEQY
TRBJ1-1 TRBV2 ASRGQPNTEAF
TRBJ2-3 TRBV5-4 ASSLTRYTDTQY
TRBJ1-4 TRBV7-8 ASRRNTGINEKLF
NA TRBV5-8 ASSLDRGHDEQY
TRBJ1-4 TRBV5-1 ASSPTATNEKLF